Included here is one T cell receptor (beta chain) sequence, with context. Read sequence stops 3 residues before the CDR3 end, and the germline J gene provides the missing end. The CDR3 contains 14 residues. Per the germline V gene, CDR1 is SEHNR and CDR2 is FQNEAQ (reference sequence). Trimming left V 5 bases short and J 1 base short, with 12 bases between. Genomic DNA, averaging roughly 1,200 ng per sample, yielded TCR beta CDR3 via immunoSEQ. Some clones are missing from TCRdb's copy, which holds only in-frame ones; the method was immunoSEQ multiplex PCR. This sample's clone table lists tens of thousands of clones. This specimen belongs to a study of T cells in women clearing cervical HPV infection.

The chain uses TRBV7-9 and TRBJ2-7; tentatively, D is TRBD1 (6 bases). This receptor was taken from a woman aged 18 to 75 with a cervical HPV16 infection that either progressed to CIN3+ or cleared (not recorded which). The sample was blood buffy coat. CDR3 sequence: CASSAGDRSYEQYF. The covered CDR3 bases are TGTGCCAGCAGCGCGGGTGACAGGTCCTACGAG.